This T cell receptor beta chain appears in the sequencing data of a study of T cells of healthy individuals listed by TCRdb under 2018. V is pared back by 3 bases and J by 7 bases, with 13 bases lying between the germline termini. The CDR3 contains 14 residues, cysteine and phenylalanine counted. The kept DNA is CDR3 alone, 42 bases in frame from the first base. CDR1 and CDR2 are read off the germline V gene as ENHRY and SYGVKD. In this sample, this clonotype turned up many times. The antigen it recognizes is unknown. No base quality values were provided; no much bigger clone lies one nucleotide off. Library prep was done by 5' RACE. Sequencing instrument: Illumina MiSeq. TCRdb itself trimmed the public reads at Q25 with fastp, ran MiXCR and retained productive beta chains. When rows share a CDR3 protein, they turn into one entry using the most common DNA and genes. The sample has more than 60,000 distinct CDR3 sequences on record, 15% to 20% of them singletons. The ten biggest clones cover around 4.7% of the sample.

The sequence derives from a human donor in good health. This receptor chain uses TRBV10-3 and TRBJ2-1; the D gene is perhaps TRBD1, from 5 matching bases. The CDR3 region reads CAISELAQGNEQFF. The DNA reads TGTGCCATCAGTGAATTGGCCCAGGGAAATGAGCAGTTCTTC.